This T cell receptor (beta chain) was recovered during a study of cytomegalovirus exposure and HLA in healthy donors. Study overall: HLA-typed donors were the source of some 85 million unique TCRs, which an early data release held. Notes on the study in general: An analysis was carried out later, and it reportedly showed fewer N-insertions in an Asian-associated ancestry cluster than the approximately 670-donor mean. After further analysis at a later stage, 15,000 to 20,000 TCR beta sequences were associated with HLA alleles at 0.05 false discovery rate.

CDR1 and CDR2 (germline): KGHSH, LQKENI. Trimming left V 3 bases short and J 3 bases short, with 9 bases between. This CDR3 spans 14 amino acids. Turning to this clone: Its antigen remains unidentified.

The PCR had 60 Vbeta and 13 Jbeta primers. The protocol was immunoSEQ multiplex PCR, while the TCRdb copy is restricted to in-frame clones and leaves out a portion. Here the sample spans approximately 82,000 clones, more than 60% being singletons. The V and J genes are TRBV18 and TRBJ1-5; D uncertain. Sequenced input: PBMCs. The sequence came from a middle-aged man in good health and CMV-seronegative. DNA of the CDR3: TGTGCCAGCTCACCGACGGGAAACAATCAGCCCCAGCATTTT. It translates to CASSPTGNNQPQHF.